This T cell receptor (beta chain) was recovered during a study of blood T cell repertoires in COVID-19. About the study: COVID-19 samples from acute and convalescent phases originated in the United States, Italy and Spain. Sample material is recorded as cDNA or gDNA derived from T cells, B-cell-depleted T cells, or PBMCs.

Per the original data handling: Amplifying reference gene primers gave estimates of nucleated cell counts. Clones were read by immunoSEQ multiplex PCR, and TCRdb kept only the in-frame ones, dropping some. That table supplies the V and J calls and clone size; D and trimming were determined from the DNA. The sample lists 70,000 to 80,000 clones; about four fifths were seen once. Germline V CDR1 and CDR2: SGHRS, YFSETQ. The V and J ends lost 4 bases and 4 bases respectively, with 16 bases between them. This CDR3 is built from 15 residues. The TCR sequence derives from a human donor in a cohort sampled during active COVID-19. The specimen was peripheral blood. V and J are TRBV5-1 and TRBJ2-3; TRBD1 might be the D (6 bases). The DNA for the CDR3 is TGCGCCAGCAGCCCGAACAGGGTTGGCGCAGATACGCAGTATTTT. This gives the protein CASSPNRVGADTQYF.